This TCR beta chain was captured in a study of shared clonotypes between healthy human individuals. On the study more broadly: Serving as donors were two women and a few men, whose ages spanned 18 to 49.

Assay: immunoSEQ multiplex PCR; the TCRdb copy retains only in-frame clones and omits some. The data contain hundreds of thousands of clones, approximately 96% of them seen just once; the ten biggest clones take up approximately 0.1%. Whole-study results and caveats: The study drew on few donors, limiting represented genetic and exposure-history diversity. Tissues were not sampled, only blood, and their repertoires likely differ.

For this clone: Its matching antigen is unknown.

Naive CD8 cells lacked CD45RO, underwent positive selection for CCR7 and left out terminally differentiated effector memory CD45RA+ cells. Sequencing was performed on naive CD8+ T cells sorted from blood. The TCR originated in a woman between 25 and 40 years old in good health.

The CDR3 is CASSHVGNSPLHF. The CDR3 DNA is TGCGCCAGCAGCCATGTAGGGAATTCACCCCTCCACTTT. The chain recombines TRBV4-1 with TRBJ1-6; D uncertain. Germline V gene sequence: CDR1 MGHRA, CDR2 YSYEKL. Trimming pared 3 bases from V and 7 bases from J, leaving 7 bases between. The CDR3 totals 13 residues.